These T cell receptor beta chains were read from a single sample in a study of blood T cell repertoires in COVID-19. Method: immunoSEQ multiplex PCR; TCRdb's copy keeps in-frame clones and lacks some. The table has 100,000 to 140,000 clones, 80% to 85% seen once; the top ten hold roughly 4.3%. The sample was peripheral blood. The receptors were gathered from a human donor in a cohort sampled during active COVID-19. Each CDR3 is given with its conserved first and last residue. The D gene is left open where the match is weak. Size values are once, few and many counts, or a class for expanded clones, and some rows have none.

v_gene	j_gene	d_gene	abundance	CDR3nt	CDR3aa
TRBV28	TRBJ2-2	.	.	TGTGCCAGCAGGACGCGGATATTTGAGACCGGGGAGCTGTTTTTT	CASRTRIFETGELFF
TRBV6-6	TRBJ2-1	.	.	TGTGCCAGCAGTTACATCCATCCCCCCAATGAGCAGTTCTTC	CASSYIHPPNEQFF
TRBV15	TRBJ2-3	.	.	TGTGCCACCAGCAGAGATGTCCCGGGTCTGACAGATACGCAGTATTTT	CATSRDVPGLTDTQYF
TRBV18	TRBJ2-7	TRBD1	.	TGTGCCAGCTCACCCTCGGAGGCAGGGGGCTCCTACGAGCAGTACTTC	CASSPSEAGGSYEQYF
TRBV4-1	TRBJ2-1	.	.	TGCGCCAGCAGCCAAGATTTTGGACTCGTCGATGAGCAGTTCTTC	CASSQDFGLVDEQFF
TRBV4-1	TRBJ2-1	.	.	TGCGCCAGCAGCCAAGAGCAGGGGGGCTCCTACAATGAGCAGTTCTTC	CASSQEQGGSYNEQFF
TRBV5-1	TRBJ2-3	.	.	TGCGCCAGCAGCTTGTACAGGGCCGAGGATACGCAGTATTTT	CASSLYRAEDTQYF
TRBV18	TRBJ2-4	TRBD1	.	TGTGCCAGCTCATCTCAACAGGGGGATCAGTACTTC	CASSSQQGDQYF
TRBV2	TRBJ2-5	.	.	TGTGCCAGCAGTTCAGGATGGGCCCAGTCAGAGACCCAGTACTTC	CASSSGWAQSETQYF
TRBV4-1	TRBJ2-1	TRBD2	.	TGCGCCAGCAGCCAAGGACTAGCGGGAGCGGATGAGCAGTTCTTC	CASSQGLAGADEQFF
TRBV2	TRBJ2-3	TRBD1	few	TGTGCCAGTAACCGGGACAGGGATATGTCTGCGCAGTATTTT	CASNRDRDMSAQYF
TRBV25-1	TRBJ2-3	TRBD2	.	TGTGCCAGCAGTGAATCGTCGTGGGCGGGAGCAGATACGCAGTATTTT	CASSESSWAGADTQYF
TRBV5-6	TRBJ1-4	.	.	TGTGCCAGCAGCTTGTGGCATTCAAATGAAAAACTGTTTTTT	CASSLWHSNEKLFF
TRBV18	TRBJ1-2	.	once	TGTGCCAGCTCACCACCCACCGGACAAGCTCATGGCTACACCTTC	CASSPPTGQAHGYTF
TRBV29-1	TRBJ1-1	.	.	TGCAGCGTTTACAGGGAGGGCACTGAAGCTTTCTTT	CSVYREGTEAFF
TRBV18	TRBJ2-5	.	few	TGTGCCAGCTCACCAAGCCCTAGTCCCCTAAGGTCCCCAGAGACCCAGTACTTC	CASSPSPSPLRSPETQYF
TRBV9	TRBJ2-2	.	once	TGTGCCAGCAGCCCGACAGTCGCGAACACCGGGGAGCTGTTTTTT	CASSPTVANTGELFF
TRBV9	TRBJ2-5	TRBD1	few	TGTGCCAGCAGCCTTGGGACAGGGGGCTTGGAGACCCAGTACTTC	CASSLGTGGLETQYF
TRBV7-9	TRBJ2-5	TRBD2	.	TGTGCCAGCAGCTTTAAGTCGGGAGGGACCCAGTACTTC	CASSFKSGGTQYF
TRBV6-5	TRBJ2-3	.	.	TGTGCCAGCAGCCTAACGACTAGTTGGGATACGCAGTATTTT	CASSLTTSWDTQYF
TRBV7-2	TRBJ1-6	TRBD1	.	TGTGCCAGCAGCTTAGAGACGGACAGGAATTCACCCCTCCACTTT	CASSLETDRNSPLHF
TRBV5-1	TRBJ2-5	.	.	TGCGCCAGCAGCTTGCCAGGCCCCCAAGAGACCCAGTACTTC	CASSLPGPQETQYF
TRBV9	TRBJ1-1	.	.	TGTGCCAGCAGCGCCCCGACAGTGAACACTGAAGCTTTCTTT	CASSAPTVNTEAFF
TRBV18	TRBJ2-1	.	.	TGTGCCAGCTCACCGGAGGGGCTCCTTTACAATGAGCAGTTCTTC	CASSPEGLLYNEQFF
TRBV27	TRBJ2-1	.	.	TGTGCCAGCAGACCGGGACTTCTCAACAATGAGCAGTTCTTC	CASRPGLLNNEQFF
TRBV10-3	TRBJ1-1	.	once	TGTGCCATCAGCGACACAGGGAACACTGAAGCTTTCTTT	CAISDTGNTEAFF
TRBV11-2	TRBJ2-5	.	.	TGTGCCAGCAGCTTAGATGAGGAGGGTCCCGAGACCCAGTACTTC	CASSLDEEGPETQYF